The next 26 T cell receptor beta chains were all read from a single sample in a study of breast tumors, draining lymph nodes, adjacent tissues. The lymph nodes were axillary draining lymph nodes from breast cancer patients. TCRdb ran MiXCR on the multiplex PCR reads and lists one entry per CDR3 protein. In the table there are approximately 130,000 distinct CDR3 sequences, around 20% of which are singletons. Sequencing was performed on axillary lymph node tissue. Every receptor here comes from a female donor with breast cancer. Some clones in this sample may be carry-over from other donors' samples.

As to this clonotype: Just one base apart from a much larger clone, this may be a read error. This CDR3 fails to terminate in the conserved phenylalanine or tryptophan, so it likely reflects a read error. The chain uses TRBV20-1 and TRBJ2-6; D might be TRBD2 (6 bases). This CDR3 has 12 amino acids. V lost 7 bases and J lost 4, with 8 bases in between. Germline CDR1 and CDR2: DFQATT and SNEGSKA (reference sequence). The CDR3 spells CSGEAGANVLTL. The CDR3 DNA sequence: TGCAGTGGGGAGGCCGGGGCCAACGTCCTGACTCTC.

In its sample, this clonotype was seen many times. The chain links TRBV19 to TRBJ2-7; D perhaps matches TRBD1 (6 bases). This CDR3 has 24 amino acids. V was clipped by 2 bases and J by 2 bases, with 40 bases between them. Per the germline V gene, CDR1 is LNHDA and CDR2 is SQIVND (reference sequence). The CDR3 region is CASSINVRGRLLVQVRGWTYEQYF. CDR3 nucleotides: TGTGCCAGTAGTATAAACGTCAGGGGTAGACTGTTGGTGCAAGTCCGAGGATGGACCTACGAGCAGTACTTC.

This clonotype was picked up many times. The rearrangement uses TRBV19 and TRBJ2-1, with TRBD1 matching over 7 bases. CDR1 is LNHDA, CDR2 SQIVND, per germline (reference sequence). This CDR3 has 16 amino acids. With 3 bases clipped from V and 0 bases from J, the junction kept 5 bases outside the gene matches. The DNA of the CDR3 is TGTGCCAGTAGTATTATGACAGGGCGCTCCTACAATGAGCAGTTCTTC. Its translation: CASSIMTGRSYNEQFF.

This clonotype occurred many times. The V and J genes are TRBV6-1 and TRBJ1-5; 10 nucleotides align to TRBD1. In germline, CDR1 is MNHNS, CDR2 SASEGT. This CDR3 is 15 amino acids long. J was trimmed by 1 base and V by 3 bases; bases with no gene match: 0. CDR3 sequence reads: CASSEGQGSNQPQHF. The CDR3 region has the DNA TGTGCCAGCAGTGAGGGACAGGGGAGCAATCAGCCCCAGCATTTT.

This clonotype was detected a few times. The chain joins TRBV20-1 to TRBJ1-5, with TRBD1 as a possible D gene (6 bases). CDR3 size: 18 residues. V was pared by 3 bases and J by 1 base, with 22 bases between. Germline CDR1 reads DFQATT; CDR2 reads SNEGSKA (reference sequence). The CDR3 DNA follows: TGCAGTGCTAGGAGACCAGGGGAAATTACTGGAAGCAATCAGCCCCAGCATTTT. It specifies CSARRPGEITGSNQPQHF.

This clonotype appeared many times. V gene TRBV5-1 combines with J gene TRBJ2-3; D gene ambiguous. This CDR3 is 15 amino acids long. CDR1 and CDR2 from the germline V gene are SGHRS and YFSETQ. Trimming took 4 bases from V and 0 from J, leaving 12 bases between them. CDR3 in DNA: TGCGCCAGCAGCCCAGCCGCGGTGAGCACAGATACGCAGTATTTT. This encodes CASSPAAVSTDTQYF.

In this sample, this clonotype turned up many times. The V and J genes are TRBV24-1 and TRBJ2-7, with a tentative D call TRBD1 (6 bases). CDR1 and CDR2 from the germline V gene are KGHDR and SFDVKD. The CDR3 is made up of 14 amino acids. V was trimmed by 11 bases and J by 1 base, leaving 17 bases between them. This CDR3 is CASPVRGVSYEQYF. DNA of the CDR3: TGTGCCAGCCCCGTCAGGGGAGTATCCTACGAGCAGTACTTC.

There are many counts of this clonotype. V and J are TRBV15 and TRBJ2-5; D unclear. Germline CDR1 reads LNHNV; CDR2 reads YYDKDF (reference sequence). V lost 3 bases to trimming and J lost 2 bases, with 10 bases between them. This CDR3 comprises 14 residues. The CDR3 spells CATSRSLRQETQYF. In DNA form, the CDR3 reads TGTGCCACCAGCAGGTCCTTGAGACAAGAGACCCAGTACTTC.

This clonotype was observed many times. This rearrangement joins TRBV5-8 to TRBJ2-6; tentative D call: TRBD1 (5 bases). The CDR3 contains 18 residues. V was cut by 1 base and J by 4 bases, with 18 bases left in between. Germline lookup yields CDR1 SGHTS and CDR2 YDEGEE. Here the CDR3 reads CASSLYQGRLGGANVLTF. DNA for the CDR3: TGTGCCAGCAGCTTGTATCAGGGAAGGTTAGGAGGGGCCAACGTCCTGACTTTC. Together with reference TRBV5-8 and TRBJ2-6, the CDR3 gives the full variable domain: EAGVTQSPTHLIKTRGQQATLRCSPISGHTSVYWYQQALGLGLQFLLWYDEGEERNRGNFPPRFSGRQFPNYSSELNVNALELEDSALYLCASSLYQGRLGGANVLTFGAGSRLTVL.

This clonotype was counted only a few times. CDR3 nucleotides: TGCGCCAGCAGCTTAGGCGCATTTACAGCCAAAAACATTCAGTACTTC. Amino acid sequence: CASSLGAFTAKNIQYF. V and J are TRBV5-1 and TRBJ2-4, with D uncertain. Germline V gives CDR1 SGHRS, CDR2 YFSETQ. The length of the CDR3 is 16 residues. Trimming shortened V by 2 bases and J by 0 bases, and 12 bases separated the two germline ends.

This clonotype was recorded many times. This chain connects TRBV30 to TRBJ2-7; 12 bases line up with TRBD1. This CDR3 contains 13 residues. The V gene end was trimmed by 5 bases and the J gene end by 6 bases; junction bases not matched to a gene: 5. In germline, CDR1 is GTSNPN, CDR2 SVGIG (reference sequence). The CDR3 DNA reads as TGTGCCTGGGGGACAGGGGGCGGGTCCGAGCAGTACTTC. Translated: CAWGTGGGSEQYF.

This clonotype was detected many times. In DNA, the CDR3 is TGTGCCAGCAGTAACAGGGGCCCCATGGAGGGCTACACCTTC. Protein product: CASSNRGPMEGYTF. V is TRBV6-1 and J is TRBJ1-2; 7 bases are shared with TRBD1. CDR3 length: 14 residues. The germline V gene encodes CDR1 MNHNS and CDR2 SASEGT. Losses at the gene ends were 5 bases for V and 8 bases for J; bases not matched to a gene: 11.

About this clonotype itself: A much bigger clone sits one base away, suggesting this may be a read error. J is TRBJ2-3 and V is TRBV9; D is undetermined. Germline V lookup: CDR1 SGDLS, CDR2 YYNGEE. The CDR3 extends over 14 amino acids. The CDR3 region is CASSGRQSTDAQYF. The CDR3, as DNA: TGTGCCAGCAGCGGACGGCAAAGCACAGATGCGCAGTATTTT.

A remark on this clonotype: A much larger clonotype is one base distant, so this may be a read error. The rearrangement uses TRBV19 and TRBJ2-1; TRBD1 or TRBD2 may be the D gene (5 bases each). Trimming took 6 bases from V and 2 from J, leaving 14 bases between them. This CDR3 has 15 residues. Per germline, CDR1 LNHDA and CDR2 SQIVND (reference sequence). For the CDR3, the DNA is TGTGCCAGTAGATCCCAGGGAGCGACCTACAATGAGCAGTTCTTC. Residues: CASRSQGATYNEQFF.

Many counts were recorded for this clonotype. This chain joins TRBV5-4 and TRBJ2-7; D might be TRBD2 (5 bases). The CDR3 is 15 amino acids. Germline loops: CDR1 SGHNT, CDR2 YYREEE (reference sequence). Trimming shortened V by 6 bases and J by 1 base, and 17 bases separated the two germline ends. The CDR3 DNA follows: TGTGCCAGCATCCTAGCCAGAGAGGGTTCCTACGAGCAGTACTTC. It is translated as CASILAREGSYEQYF.

About this clonotype: A read error may be the cause here, since a much bigger clone is one base away. The chain uses TRBV12-5 and TRBJ2-7, with 7 nucleotides matching TRBD2. The CDR3 covers 13 residues. Germline CDR1 is LGHNT and CDR2 is FRNRAP. The CDR3 DNA sequence: TGTGCTAGTGGTTTAGGGACTACCTACGGGCAGTACTTC. Translating it yields CASGLGTTYGQYF.

This clonotype was seen ten or more times. V usage is TRBV19 and J usage is TRBJ2-1; D not certain. CDR1 is LNHDA, CDR2 SQIVND, per germline (reference sequence). V was pared by 3 bases and J by 5 bases, with 8 bases between. The CDR3 contains 13 residues. The CDR3 spells CASSIGLNNEQFF. CDR3 nucleotides: TGTGCCAGTAGTATCGGTCTAAACAATGAGCAGTTCTTC. The full variable domain, in which reference TRBV19 and TRBJ2-1 provide the parts outside the CDR3, is DGGITQSPKYLFRKEGQNVTLSCEQNLNHDAMYWYRQDPGQGLRLIYYSQIVNDFQKGDIAEGYSVSREKKESFPLTVTSAQKNPTAFYLCASSIGLNNEQFFGPGTRLTVL.

As to this clonotype: A much larger clonotype is one base distant, so this may be a read error. The chain has TRBV6-6 and TRBJ1-5; D gene uncertain. CDR1 and CDR2 (germline): MNHNY, SVGAGI (reference sequence). This CDR3 spans 13 amino acids. This CDR3 is CASVGYSNQPQRF. DNA for the CDR3: TGTGCCAGCGTAGGATATAGCAATCAGCCCCAGCGTTTT.

This clonotype was seen ten or more times. V is TRBV20-1 and J is TRBJ2-5, with 9 bases that match TRBD1. This CDR3 is 12 amino acids long. Germline lookup yields CDR1 DFQATT and CDR2 SNEGSKA (reference sequence). Trimming took 5 bases from V and 5 from J; bases not matched to a gene: 3. CDR3 sequence: CSARTGVETQYF. DNA of the CDR3: TGCAGTGCTCGGACAGGGGTGGAGACCCAGTACTTC.

This clonotype has only a few counts. The chain joins TRBV2 to TRBJ2-5, with D possibly being TRBD2 (5 bases). The V end lost 9 bases, the J end lost 1 base, and 15 bases lay between the germline ends. The CDR3 runs to 14 residues. CDR1 is SNHLY, CDR2 FYNNEI, per germline. The CDR3 loop reads CARRVIGVQETQYF. CDR3 bases: TGTGCCAGACGGGTGATCGGGGTCCAAGAGACCCAGTACTTC.

This clonotype has ten or more counts. This rearrangement joins TRBV15 to TRBJ2-7; D is ambiguous. The V gene's germline CDR1 is LNHNV and CDR2 YYDKDF (reference sequence). V lost 5 bases to trimming and J lost 2 bases, with 13 bases between them. This CDR3 spans 14 amino acids. The CDR3 sequence: CATSPRKGPYEQYF. The DNA for the CDR3 is TGTGCCACCAGCCCCCGAAAGGGCCCCTACGAGCAGTACTTC.

This clonotype was detected many times. The CDR3 sequence: CAISDGETQYF. The CDR3 nucleotides are TGTGCCATCAGTGATGGGGAGACCCAGTACTTC. This rearrangement joins TRBV10-3 to TRBJ2-5; the D is unclear. The germline V and J ends were trimmed by 3 bases and 5 bases, with 4 bases remaining between them. The germline V gene has CDR1 ENHRY and CDR2 SYGVKD. The CDR3 loop spans 11 amino acids.

This clonotype came up many times. This rearrangement joins TRBV19 to TRBJ1-3; D is unresolved. Between the trimmed V and J ends, which lost 7 bases and 4 bases, there was a span of 8 bases. Germline lookup yields CDR1 LNHDA and CDR2 SQIVND (reference sequence). The CDR3 consists of 12 residues. CDR3 region: CASNRFGNTIYF. CDR3 nucleotides: TGTGCCAGTAATAGGTTCGGAAACACCATATATTTT.

This clonotype was counted between two and nine times. The chain recombines TRBV2 with TRBJ2-5, with 9 positions matching TRBD2. V lost 6 bases, J lost 4 bases, and 6 bases stayed unmatched. Germline V CDR1 and CDR2: SNHLY, FYNNEI. The CDR3 loop spans 14 amino acids. The CDR3 reads CASSKTSGRETQYF. The CDR3 region has the DNA TGTGCCAGCAGCAAGACTAGCGGCCGAGAGACCCAGTACTTC.

V gene TRBV7-9 combines with J gene TRBJ2-6, with D tentatively TRBD1 (7 bases). The V end lost 4 bases, the J end lost 0 bases, and 16 bases lay between the germline ends. The length of the CDR3 is 18 residues. The germline CDR1 and CDR2 sequences are SEHNR and FQNEAQ (reference sequence). The DNA for the CDR3 is TGTGCCAGCAGCTGGGCAGGGGGGCAATACTCTGGGGCCAACGTCCTGACTTTC. Translation: CASSWAGGQYSGANVLTF.

Ten or more counts support this clonotype. The chain couples TRBV5-1 to TRBJ2-3; TRBD2 is a possible D gene (6 bases). V lost 4 bases and J 3 bases, leaving 18 bases between the germline ends. The CDR3 sequence is 16 residues long. Germline V gene data show CDR1 as SGHRS and CDR2 as YFSETQ. DNA of the CDR3: TGCGCCAGCAGCCTCTCCCATGGCGGGATAACAGATACGCAGTATTTT. It yields the protein CASSLSHGGITDTQYF.